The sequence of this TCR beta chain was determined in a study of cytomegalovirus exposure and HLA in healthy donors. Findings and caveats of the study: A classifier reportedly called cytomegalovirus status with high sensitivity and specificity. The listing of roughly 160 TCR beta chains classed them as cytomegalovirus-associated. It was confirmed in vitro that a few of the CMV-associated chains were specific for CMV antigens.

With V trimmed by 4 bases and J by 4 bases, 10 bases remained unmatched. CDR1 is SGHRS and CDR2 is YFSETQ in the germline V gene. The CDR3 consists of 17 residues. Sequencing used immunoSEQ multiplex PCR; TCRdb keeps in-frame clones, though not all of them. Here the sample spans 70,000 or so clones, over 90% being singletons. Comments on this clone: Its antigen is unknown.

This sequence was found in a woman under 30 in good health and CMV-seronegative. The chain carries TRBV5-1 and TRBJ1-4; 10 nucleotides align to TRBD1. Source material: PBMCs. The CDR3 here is CASSPLGTGVGNEKLFF. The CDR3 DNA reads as TGCGCCAGCAGCCCCCTAGGGACAGGGGTGGGTAATGAAAAACTGTTTTTT.